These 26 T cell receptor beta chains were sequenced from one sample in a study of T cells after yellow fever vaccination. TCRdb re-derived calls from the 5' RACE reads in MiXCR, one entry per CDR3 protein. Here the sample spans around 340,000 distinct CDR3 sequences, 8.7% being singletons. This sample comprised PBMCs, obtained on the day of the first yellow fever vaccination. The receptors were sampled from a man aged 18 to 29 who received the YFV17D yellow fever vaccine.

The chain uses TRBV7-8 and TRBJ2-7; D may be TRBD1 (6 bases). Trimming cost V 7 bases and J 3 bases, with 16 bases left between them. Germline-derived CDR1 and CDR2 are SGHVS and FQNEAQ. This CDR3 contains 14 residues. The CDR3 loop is CASNSVTGLYEQYF. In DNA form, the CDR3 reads TGTGCCAGCAACTCCGTGACAGGACTCTACGAGCAGTACTTC.

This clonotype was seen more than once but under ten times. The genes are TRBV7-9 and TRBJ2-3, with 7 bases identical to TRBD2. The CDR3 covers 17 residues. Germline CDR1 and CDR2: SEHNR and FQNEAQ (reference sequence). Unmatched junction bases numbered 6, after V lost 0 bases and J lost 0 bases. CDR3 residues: CASSLAWASGSTDTQYF. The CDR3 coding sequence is TGTGCCAGCAGCTTAGCGTGGGCTAGCGGCAGCACAGATACGCAGTATTTT.

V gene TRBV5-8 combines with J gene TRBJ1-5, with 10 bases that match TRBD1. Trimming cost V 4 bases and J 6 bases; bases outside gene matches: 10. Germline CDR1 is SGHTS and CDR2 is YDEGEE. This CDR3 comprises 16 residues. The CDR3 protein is CASSTLGQGKGQPQHF. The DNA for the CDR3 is TGTGCCAGCAGCACCCTGGGACAGGGGAAGGGTCAGCCCCAGCATTTT. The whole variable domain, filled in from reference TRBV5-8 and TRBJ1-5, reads EAGVTQSPTHLIKTRGQQATLRCSPISGHTSVYWYQQALGLGLQFLLWYDEGEERNRGNFPPRFSGRQFPNYSSELNVNALELEDSALYLCASSTLGQGKGQPQHFGDGTRLSIL.

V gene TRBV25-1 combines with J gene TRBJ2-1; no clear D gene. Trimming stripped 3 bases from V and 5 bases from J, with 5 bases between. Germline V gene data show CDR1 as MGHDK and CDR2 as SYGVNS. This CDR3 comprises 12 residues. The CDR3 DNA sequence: TGTGCCAGCAGTGAGCCCCACAATGAGCAGTTCTTC. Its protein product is CASSEPHNEQFF.

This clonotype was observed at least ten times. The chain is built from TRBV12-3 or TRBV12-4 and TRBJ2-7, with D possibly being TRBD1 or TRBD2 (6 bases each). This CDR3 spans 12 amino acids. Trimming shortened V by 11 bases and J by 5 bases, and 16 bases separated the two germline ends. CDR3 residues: CASGAGVHEQYF. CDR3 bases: TGTGCCTCGGGGGCAGGTGTCCACGAGCAGTACTTC.

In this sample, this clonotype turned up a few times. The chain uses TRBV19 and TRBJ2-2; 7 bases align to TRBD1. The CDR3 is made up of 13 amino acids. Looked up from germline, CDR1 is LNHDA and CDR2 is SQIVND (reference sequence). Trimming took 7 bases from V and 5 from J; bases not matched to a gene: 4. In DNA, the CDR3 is TGTGCCAGTACCCCCAGGGGGACCGGGGAGCTGTTTTTT. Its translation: CASTPRGTGELFF.

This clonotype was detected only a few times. The CDR3: CASSSPQGKTQYF. The CDR3, as DNA: TGTGCCAGCAGCTCGCCACAGGGGAAGACCCAGTACTTC. This chain joins TRBV6-1 and TRBJ2-5, with 7 nucleotides matching TRBD1. From germline, CDR1 is MNHNS and CDR2 SASEGT. Trimming at V came to 6 bases and at J to 6 bases, leaving 7 bases not matched to a gene. The CDR3 sequence is 13 residues long.

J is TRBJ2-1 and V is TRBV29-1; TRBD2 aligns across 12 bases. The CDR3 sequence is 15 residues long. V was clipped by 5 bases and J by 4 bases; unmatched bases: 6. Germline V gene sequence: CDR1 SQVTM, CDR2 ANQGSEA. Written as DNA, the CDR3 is TGCAGCGTTAGGGGACTAGCGGGTCTTTACAATGAGCAGTTCTTC. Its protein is CSVRGLAGLYNEQFF.

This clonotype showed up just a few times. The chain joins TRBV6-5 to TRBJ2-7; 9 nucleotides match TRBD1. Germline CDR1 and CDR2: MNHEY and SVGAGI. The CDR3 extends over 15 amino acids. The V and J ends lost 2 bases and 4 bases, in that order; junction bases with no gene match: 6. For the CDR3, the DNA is TGTGCCAGCAGTTACCTTGGACAGGGGAGTTACGAGCAGTACTTC. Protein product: CASSYLGQGSYEQYF.

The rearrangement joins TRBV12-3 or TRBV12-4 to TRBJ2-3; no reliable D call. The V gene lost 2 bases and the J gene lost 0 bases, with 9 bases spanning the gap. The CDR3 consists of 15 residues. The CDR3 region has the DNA TGTGCCAGCAGTTTAAGGGCGGAGAGCACAGATACGCAGTATTTT. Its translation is CASSLRAESTDTQYF.

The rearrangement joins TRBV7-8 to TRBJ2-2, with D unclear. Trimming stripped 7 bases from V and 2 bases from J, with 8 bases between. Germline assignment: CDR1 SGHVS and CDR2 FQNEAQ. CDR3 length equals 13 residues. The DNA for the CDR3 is TGTGCCAGCACCCAGGACAACACCGGGGAGCTGTTTTTT. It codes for CASTQDNTGELFF.

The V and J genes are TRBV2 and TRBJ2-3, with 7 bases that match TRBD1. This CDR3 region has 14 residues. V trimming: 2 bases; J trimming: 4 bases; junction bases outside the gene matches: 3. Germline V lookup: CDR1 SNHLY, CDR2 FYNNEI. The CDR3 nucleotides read TGTGCCAGCAGTGAAAGGGGGCGGGCAGATACGCAGTATTTT. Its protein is CASSERGRADTQYF.

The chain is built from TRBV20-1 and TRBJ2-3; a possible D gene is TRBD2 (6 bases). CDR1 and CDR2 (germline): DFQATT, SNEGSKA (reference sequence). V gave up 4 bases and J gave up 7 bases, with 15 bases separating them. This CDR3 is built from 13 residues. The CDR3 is CSAKDGTLNTQYF. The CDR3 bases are TGCAGTGCTAAGGACGGGACTTTGAATACGCAGTATTTT.

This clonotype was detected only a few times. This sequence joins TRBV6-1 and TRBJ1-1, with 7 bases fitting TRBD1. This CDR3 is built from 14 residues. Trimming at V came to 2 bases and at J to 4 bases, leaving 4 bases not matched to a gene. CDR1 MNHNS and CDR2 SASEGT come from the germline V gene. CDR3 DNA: TGTGCCAGCAGTGAAAGGCAGGGGGGCACTGAAGCTTTCTTT. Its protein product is CASSERQGGTEAFF.

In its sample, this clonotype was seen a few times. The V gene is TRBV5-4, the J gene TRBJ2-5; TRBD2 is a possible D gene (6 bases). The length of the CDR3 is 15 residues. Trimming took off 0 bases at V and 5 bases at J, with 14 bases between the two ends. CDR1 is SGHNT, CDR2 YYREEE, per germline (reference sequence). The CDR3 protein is CASSLGLAPQETQYF. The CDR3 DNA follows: TGTGCCAGCAGCTTGGGCCTAGCGCCTCAGGAGACCCAGTACTTC.

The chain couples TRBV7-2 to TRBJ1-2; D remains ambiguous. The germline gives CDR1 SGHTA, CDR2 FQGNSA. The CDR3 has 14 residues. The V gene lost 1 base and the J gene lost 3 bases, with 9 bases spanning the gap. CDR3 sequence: CASSLDPIYYGYTF. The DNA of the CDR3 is TGTGCCAGCAGCTTAGATCCGATTTACTATGGCTACACCTTC.

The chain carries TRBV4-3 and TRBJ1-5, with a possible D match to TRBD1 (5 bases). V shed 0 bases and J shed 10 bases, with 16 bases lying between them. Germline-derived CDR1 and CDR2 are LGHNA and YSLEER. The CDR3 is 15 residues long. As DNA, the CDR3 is TGCGCCAGCAGCCAAGATGCTGCAGGGAGAAGACCCCAGCATTTT. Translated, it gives CASSQDAAGRRPQHF.

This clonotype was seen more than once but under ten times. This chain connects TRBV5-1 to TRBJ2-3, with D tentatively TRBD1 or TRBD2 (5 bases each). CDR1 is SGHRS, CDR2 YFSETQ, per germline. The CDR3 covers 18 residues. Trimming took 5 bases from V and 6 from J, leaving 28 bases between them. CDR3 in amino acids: CASRSSTPIGGREDTQYF. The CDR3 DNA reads TGCGCCAGCAGATCTTCGACCCCGATTGGTGGCAGGGAGGATACGCAGTATTTT.

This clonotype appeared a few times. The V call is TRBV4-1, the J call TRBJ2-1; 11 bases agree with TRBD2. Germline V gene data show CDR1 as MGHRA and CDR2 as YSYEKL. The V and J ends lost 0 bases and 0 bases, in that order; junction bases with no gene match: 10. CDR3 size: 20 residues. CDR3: CASSQDLVLAGGLSYNEQFF. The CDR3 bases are TGCGCCAGCAGCCAAGATTTGGTCCTAGCGGGGGGTCTCTCCTACAATGAGCAGTTCTTC.

CDR3 DNA: TGCGCCAGCAGCGCTAGCGGTCAAGAGACCCAGTACTTC. Amino acids: CASSASGQETQYF. The J gene is TRBJ2-5, the V gene TRBV5-1, with 7 bases fitting TRBD2. The CDR3 consists of 13 residues. CDR1 and CDR2 (germline): SGHRS, YFSETQ. The V and J ends lost 4 bases and 2 bases, in that order; junction bases with no gene match: 2. Full variable domain (missing parts from reference TRBV5-1 and TRBJ2-5): KAGVTQTPRYLIKTRGQQVTLSCSPISGHRSVSWYQQTPGQGLQFLFEYFSETQRNKGNFPGRFSGRQFSNSRSEMNVSTLELGDSALYLCASSASGQETQYFGPGTRLLVL.

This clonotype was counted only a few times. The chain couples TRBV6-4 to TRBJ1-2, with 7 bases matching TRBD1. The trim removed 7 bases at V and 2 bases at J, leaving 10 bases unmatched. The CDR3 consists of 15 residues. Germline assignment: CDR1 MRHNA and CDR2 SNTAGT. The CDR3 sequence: CASTQEGGNNYGYTF. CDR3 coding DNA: TGTGCCAGCACTCAGGAAGGGGGCAACAACTATGGCTACACCTTC.

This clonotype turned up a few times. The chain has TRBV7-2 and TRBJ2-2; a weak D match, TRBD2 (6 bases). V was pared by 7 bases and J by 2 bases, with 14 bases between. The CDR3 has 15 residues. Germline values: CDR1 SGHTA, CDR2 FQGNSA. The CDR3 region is CASTATSPNTGELFF. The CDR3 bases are TGTGCCAGCACCGCCACTAGCCCCAACACCGGGGAGCTGTTTTTT.

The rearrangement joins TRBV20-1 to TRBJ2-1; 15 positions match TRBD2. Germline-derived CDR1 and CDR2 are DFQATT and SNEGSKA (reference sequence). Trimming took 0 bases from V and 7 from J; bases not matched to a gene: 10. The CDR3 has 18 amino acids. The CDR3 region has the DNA TGCAGTGCTAGAGATAGGCTGGGACTAGCGGGGGGCGGGAATGAGCAGTTCTTC. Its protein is CSARDRLGLAGGGNEQFF.

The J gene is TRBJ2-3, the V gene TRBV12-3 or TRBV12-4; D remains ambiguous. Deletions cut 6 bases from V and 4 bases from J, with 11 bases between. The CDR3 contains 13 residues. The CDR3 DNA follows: TGTGCCAGCAGATCCGGGTCCCCAGATACGCAGTATTTT. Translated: CASRSGSPDTQYF.

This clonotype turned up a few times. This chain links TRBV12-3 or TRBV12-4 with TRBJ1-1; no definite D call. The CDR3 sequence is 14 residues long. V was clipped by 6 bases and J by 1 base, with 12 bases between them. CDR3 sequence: CASRPNWGNTEAFF. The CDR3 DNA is TGTGCCAGCAGACCCAACTGGGGGAACACTGAAGCTTTCTTT.

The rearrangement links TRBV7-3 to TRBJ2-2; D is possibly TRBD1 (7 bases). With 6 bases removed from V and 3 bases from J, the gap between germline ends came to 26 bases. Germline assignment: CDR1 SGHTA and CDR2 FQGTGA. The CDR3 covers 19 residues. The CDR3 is CASSLFPYRQGGDTGELFF. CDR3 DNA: TGTGCCAGCAGTTTATTTCCCTACCGACAGGGCGGGGACACCGGGGAGCTGTTTTTT.